The entry below describes one T cell receptor (beta chain). Its antigen is still unknown. No quality values exist for individual bases; no much larger clone is one base distant. This sample is drawn from a study of T cells after somatic rescue of genetic block (dated by TCRdb to 2018 to 2020). Regarding the study in general: What the study looked at was long-term robustness, specifically in a T-cell system that came about through somatic rescue of a genetic block in T-cell development.

Including the terminal cysteine and phenylalanine, the CDR3 comprises 19 residues. Only the CDR3 DNA stays, 57 bases, in frame from base 1. Clipping removes 0 bases from V and 1 base from J, with 12 as the unmatched junction base count. As encoded in the germline V gene, CDR1 is SGHAT while CDR2 is FQNNGV. Libraries were built with the immunoSEQ multiplex PCR assay. TCRdb's version of the immuneACCESS table is confined to in-frame rearrangements and falls short of the full clone set. An unresolved V gene accounts for under half of the shortfall where checked; the remainder is of unknown origin. The table for this sample lists approximately 100,000 clones; over 80% of them were counted only once. Clones ranked in the top ten supply 1.6% of the sample.

The chain is made from TRBV11-2 and TRBJ1-1, with TRBD1 matching 9 junction bases. Sequencing used peripheral blood mononuclear cells (PBMCs). The origin of this receptor is a woman aged 18 to 35. The nucleotides read TGTGCCAGCAGCTTAGATTCGGGGACAGGGACCACATCGAACACTGAAGCTTTCTTT. Its product reads: CASSLDSGTGTTSNTEAFF.